This T cell receptor (beta chain) was identified in a study of shared clonotypes between healthy human individuals. Germline loops: CDR1 SGHRS, CDR2 YFSETQ. Trimming pared 2 bases from V and 2 bases from J, leaving 8 bases between. The CDR3 loop spans 13 amino acids. Deep-level running was used for the assay. The repertoire was sequenced with immunoSEQ multiplex PCR; TCRdb's copy has only in-frame clones and lacks some. Of under 600,000 clones listed, less than 98% are singletons. This TCR derives from a woman aged 25 to 39 in good health. This chain connects TRBV5-1 to TRBJ2-7; D is ambiguous. Sequencing used naive CD4+ T cells sorted from blood. Subset indicated: CD45RA+ positively selected. This chain's CDR3 is CASSFGQTYEQYF. The CDR3 DNA reads TGCGCCAGCAGCTTTGGGCAGACCTACGAGCAGTACTTC.